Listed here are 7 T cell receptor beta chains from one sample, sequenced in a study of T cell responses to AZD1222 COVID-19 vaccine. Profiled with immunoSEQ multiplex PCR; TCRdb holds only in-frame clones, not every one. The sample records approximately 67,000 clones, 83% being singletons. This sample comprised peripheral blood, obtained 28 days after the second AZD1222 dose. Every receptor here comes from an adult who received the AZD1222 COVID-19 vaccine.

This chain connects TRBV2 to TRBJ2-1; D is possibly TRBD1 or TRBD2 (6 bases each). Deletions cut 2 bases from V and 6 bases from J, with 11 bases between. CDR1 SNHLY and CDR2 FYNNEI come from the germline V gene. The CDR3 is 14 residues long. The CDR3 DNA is TGTGCCAGCAGTGAATTCGGGGGCTTCAATGAGCAGTTCTTC. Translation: CASSEFGGFNEQFF.

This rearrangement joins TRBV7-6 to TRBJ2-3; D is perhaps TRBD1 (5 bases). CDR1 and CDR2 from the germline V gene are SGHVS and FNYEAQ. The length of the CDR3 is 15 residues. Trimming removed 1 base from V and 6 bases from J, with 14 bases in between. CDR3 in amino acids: CASSLGQRGMDTQYF. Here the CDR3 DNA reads TGTGCCAGCAGCTTAGGACAAAGGGGCATGGATACGCAGTATTTT.

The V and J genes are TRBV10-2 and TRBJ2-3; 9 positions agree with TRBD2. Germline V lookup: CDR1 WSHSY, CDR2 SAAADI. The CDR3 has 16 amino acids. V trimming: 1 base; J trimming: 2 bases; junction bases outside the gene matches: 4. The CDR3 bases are TGCGCCAGCAGTGAGTTGCGGGGGGGGTCCACAGATACGCAGTATTTT. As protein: CASSELRGGSTDTQYF.

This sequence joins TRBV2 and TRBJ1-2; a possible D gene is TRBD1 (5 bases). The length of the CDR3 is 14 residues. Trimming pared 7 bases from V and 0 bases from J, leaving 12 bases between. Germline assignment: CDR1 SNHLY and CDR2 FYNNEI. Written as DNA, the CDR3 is TGTGCCAGCACCCGACAGCTAGCTAACTATGGCTACACCTTC. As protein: CASTRQLANYGYTF.

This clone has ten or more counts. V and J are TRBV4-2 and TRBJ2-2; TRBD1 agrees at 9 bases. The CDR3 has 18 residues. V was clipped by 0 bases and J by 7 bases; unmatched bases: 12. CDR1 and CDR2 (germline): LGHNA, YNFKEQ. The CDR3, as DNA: TGTGCCAGCAGCCAAGATCAACCGGGACAGGGAAGACACGGGGAGCTGTTTTTT. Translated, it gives CASSQDQPGQGRHGELFF.

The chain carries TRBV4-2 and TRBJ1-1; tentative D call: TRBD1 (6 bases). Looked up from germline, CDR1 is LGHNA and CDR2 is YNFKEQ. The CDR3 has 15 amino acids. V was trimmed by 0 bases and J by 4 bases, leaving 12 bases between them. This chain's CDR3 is CASSQDYKGGTEAFF. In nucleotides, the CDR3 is TGTGCCAGCAGCCAAGATTATAAAGGGGGCACTGAAGCTTTCTTT.

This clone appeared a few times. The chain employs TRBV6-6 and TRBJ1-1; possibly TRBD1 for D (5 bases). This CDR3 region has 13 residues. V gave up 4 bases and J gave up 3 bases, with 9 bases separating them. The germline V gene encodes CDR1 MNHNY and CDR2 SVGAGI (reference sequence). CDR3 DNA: TGTGCCAGCAGTTTTTGGGGGTACACTGAAGCTTTCTTT. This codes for CASSFWGYTEAFF.